This T cell receptor (beta chain) came from a study of shared clonotypes between healthy human individuals. Study results and limitations: As a rule, naive subsets had a larger estimated richness than memory subsets.

The germline V gene encodes CDR1 GTSNPN and CDR2 SVGIG (reference sequence). V was clipped by 4 bases and J by 8 bases, with 20 bases between them. CDR3 size: 14 residues. Sequencing was at deep level. Genomic DNA belonging to each subset was distributed in equal measure over several immunoSEQ plates. Assay used: immunoSEQ multiplex PCR; TCRdb lists only in-frame clones, some missing. This sample has about 2.4 million clones, with roughly 93% found just once. This clone was observed once. Its antigen remains unidentified. The chain links TRBV30 to TRBJ1-2; D is uncertain. This sequence originates from a man between 18 and 29 years old in good health. Some clones in this sample may be carry-over from other donors' samples. Sequenced material: naive CD4+ T cells from PBMCs. Subset specified: CD45RA+ positively selected. CDR3 in amino acids: CAWIPDNYYQGYTF. The CDR3 nucleotides read TGTGCCTGGATTCCTGACAATTACTATCAGGGCTACACCTTC.